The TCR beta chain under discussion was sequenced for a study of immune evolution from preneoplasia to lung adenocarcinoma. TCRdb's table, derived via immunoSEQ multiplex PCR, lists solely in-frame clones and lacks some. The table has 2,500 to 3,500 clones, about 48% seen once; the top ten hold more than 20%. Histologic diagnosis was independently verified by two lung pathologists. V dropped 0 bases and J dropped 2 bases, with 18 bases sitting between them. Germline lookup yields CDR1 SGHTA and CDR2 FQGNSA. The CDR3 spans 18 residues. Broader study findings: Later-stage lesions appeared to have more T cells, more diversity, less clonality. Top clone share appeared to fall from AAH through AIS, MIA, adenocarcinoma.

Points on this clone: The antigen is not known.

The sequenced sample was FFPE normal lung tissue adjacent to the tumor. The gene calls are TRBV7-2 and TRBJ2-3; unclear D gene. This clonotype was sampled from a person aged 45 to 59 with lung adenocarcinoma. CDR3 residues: CASSLAIINSRLTDTQYF. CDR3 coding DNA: TGTGCCAGCAGCTTAGCGATAATTAATAGCAGACTCACAGATACGCAGTATTTT.